This T cell receptor beta chain is drawn from a study of CD8 T cells in Susac syndrome. Study at large: Patients with Susac syndrome were therapy-naive, treated with corticosteroids, or treated with intravenous immunoglobulin alone when blood was collected.

Reverse transcription used about 0.45 to 1 ug RNA and random hexamers. Coverage of TCR beta CDR3 amplification by immunoSEQ multiplex PCR extended to 54 Vbeta and 13 Jbeta. TCRdb reprocessed the immunoSEQ multiplex PCR reads with MiXCR, giving one entry per CDR3 protein. The sample yields around 170,000 distinct CDR3 sequences, 95% seen once. Germline CDR1 reads SGHDN; CDR2 reads FVKESK. CDR3 length: 15 residues. The V and J ends lost 5 bases and 6 bases respectively, with 17 bases between them. This receptor was identified in a human donor with Susac syndrome. Sample: CD8+ T cells from PBMCs. The chain joins TRBV14 to TRBJ2-1; D not certain. CDR3 in amino acids: CASSFIGDAPNEQFF. DNA of the CDR3: TGTGCCAGCAGCTTTATCGGAGACGCCCCCAATGAGCAGTTCTTC.